The sequence of this T cell receptor (beta chain) was determined in a study of shared clonotypes between healthy human individuals. Participating donors were healthy, HIV-negative adults free of recent acute infections or vaccinations. The protocol was immunoSEQ multiplex PCR, while the TCRdb copy is restricted to in-frame clones and leaves out a portion. Of 470,000 or so clones listed, over 75% are singletons. The CDR3 length is 13 residues. Germline loops: CDR1 LNHDA, CDR2 SQIVND (reference sequence). Trimming removed 5 bases from V and 1 base from J, with 8 bases in between. This TCR derives from a woman aged 40 to 50 in good health. Some clones in this sample may be carry-over from other donors' samples. Sequencing was performed on PBMCs. V is TRBV19 and J is TRBJ2-5; maybe TRBD2 (5 bases). CDR3 residues: CASSWAGQETQYF. CDR3 DNA sequence: TGTGCCAGTAGTTGGGCGGGCCAAGAGACCCAGTACTTC.